The 15 T cell receptor beta chains below were found in one sample sequenced in a study of blood T cell repertoires in COVID-19. Only in-frame clones appear in the TCRdb table, and some are missing; sequencing was by immunoSEQ multiplex PCR. The table lists about 270,000 clones, 85% to 90% of them singletons. The sequenced sample was PBMCs or T cells enriched from blood (not recorded which). These receptors all stem from a man younger than 30 who had recovered from COVID-19.

J is TRBJ1-2 and V is TRBV5-1; D not certain. Between the trimmed V and J ends, which lost 0 bases and 6 bases, there was a span of 12 bases. The CDR3 has 14 residues. The germline CDR1 and CDR2 sequences are SGHRS and YFSETQ. Here the CDR3 reads CASSLVGDADGYTF. The DNA for the CDR3 is TGCGCCAGCAGCTTGGTCGGAGATGCGGATGGCTACACCTTC.

The chain combines TRBV10-3 with TRBJ1-3; a possible D gene is TRBD1 (5 bases). V lost 4 bases and J 0 bases, leaving 13 bases between the germline ends. The CDR3 totals 16 residues. Germline CDR1 reads ENHRY; CDR2 reads SYGVKD. In DNA, the CDR3 is TGTGCCATCAGTGCTTCAGGGATCCCCTCTGGAAACACCATATATTTT. It is translated as CAISASGIPSGNTIYF.

The sample holds one count of this clone. The V call is TRBV6-5, the J call TRBJ1-4, with D unresolved. Germline values: CDR1 MNHEY, CDR2 SVGAGI. This CDR3 comprises 14 residues. Trimming stripped 2 bases from V and 10 bases from J, with 14 bases between. The CDR3 coding sequence is TGTGCCAGCAGTTACGCGGGGTTTGGGCGAAAACTGTTTTTT. Translated: CASSYAGFGRKLFF.

V usage is TRBV6-6 and J usage is TRBJ1-6, with 10 bases that match TRBD1. Germline V gene sequence: CDR1 MNHNY, CDR2 SVGAGI (reference sequence). The V gene end was trimmed by 2 bases and the J gene end by 10 bases; junction bases not matched to a gene: 8. CDR3 length: 16 amino acids. This CDR3 reads CASSYGDRGQGSPLHF. The CDR3 nucleotides read TGTGCCAGCAGTTACGGAGACAGGGGGCAAGGGTCACCCCTCCACTTT.

The gene calls are TRBV28 and TRBJ1-5; TRBD1 might be the D (6 bases). The length of the CDR3 is 15 residues. CDR1 is MDHEN, CDR2 SYDVKM, per germline. The V and J ends lost 8 bases and 3 bases respectively, with 17 bases between them. This CDR3 is CASLLVQGNNQPQHF. DNA for the CDR3: TGTGCCAGCCTATTGGTCCAGGGGAACAATCAGCCCCAGCATTTT.

The V and J genes are TRBV11-2 and TRBJ1-3; a weak D match, TRBD1 (6 bases). The V end was cut by 0 bases, the J end by 3 bases, with 18 bases between. The CDR3 sequence is 18 residues long. The germline V gene has CDR1 SGHAT and CDR2 FQNNGV. Here the CDR3 DNA reads TGTGCCAGCAGCTTAGAAATTTATACAGGGCCAAGTGGAAACACCATATATTTT. This encodes CASSLEIYTGPSGNTIYF.

This chain's CDR3 is CASSLLGQGNTEAFF. The CDR3 DNA reads as TGTGCCAGTAGTCTCCTAGGACAGGGCAACACTGAAGCTTTCTTT. The chain recombines TRBV19 with TRBJ1-1, with 8 bases that match TRBD1. This CDR3 has 15 residues. Germline V gene data show CDR1 as LNHDA and CDR2 as SQIVND (reference sequence). J was trimmed by 2 bases and V by 5 bases; bases with no gene match: 7.

The V call is TRBV11-2, the J call TRBJ1-2; 7 bases match TRBD1. With V trimmed by 5 bases and J by 6 bases, 12 bases remained unmatched. Germline V gene data show CDR1 as SGHAT and CDR2 as FQNNGV. This CDR3 region has 15 residues. CDR3 region: CASSARQGLRDGYTF. CDR3 DNA: TGTGCCAGCAGCGCTAGACAGGGCTTGAGGGATGGCTACACCTTC.

The chain employs TRBV10-1 and TRBJ2-1; TRBD2 might be the D (5 bases). Germline loops: CDR1 WNHNN, CDR2 SYGVQD (reference sequence). V was pared by 0 bases and J by 7 bases, with 16 bases between. The CDR3 consists of 16 residues. This chain's CDR3 is CASSESGAAQSNEQFF. The CDR3 region has the DNA TGCGCCAGCAGTGAGTCGGGAGCCGCCCAATCTAATGAGCAGTTCTTC.

This clone appeared a single time. The chain employs TRBV30 and TRBJ1-4; D perhaps matches TRBD1 (5 bases). Germline V CDR1 and CDR2: GTSNPN, SVGIG (reference sequence). Trimming left V 3 bases short and J 6 bases short, with 8 bases between. The CDR3 has 12 residues. The CDR3 here is CAWRGLYEKLFF. In DNA, the CDR3 is TGTGCCTGGAGGGGGCTCTATGAAAAACTGTTTTTT.

This clone showed up just once. The chain employs TRBV5-1 and TRBJ2-1, with a tentative D call TRBD2 (6 bases). CDR1 is SGHRS, CDR2 YFSETQ, per germline. This CDR3 comprises 13 residues. Trimming took off 5 bases at V and 6 bases at J, with 12 bases between the two ends. CDR3 DNA: TGCGCCAGCAGTATGGTAGCGGCCAATGAGCAGTTCTTC. Residues: CASSMVAANEQFF.

This clone turned up a few times. This sequence joins TRBV30 and TRBJ2-3, with D perhaps TRBD1 (5 bases). Trimming pared 6 bases from V and 6 bases from J, leaving 19 bases between. The germline CDR1 and CDR2 sequences are GTSNPN and SVGIG (reference sequence). The CDR3 length is 14 residues. Here the CDR3 DNA reads TGTGCCTGCAGGGTCTTGATCCTAGGGGATACGCAGTATTTT. Amino acids: CACRVLILGDTQYF. Together with reference TRBV30 and TRBJ2-3, the CDR3 gives the full variable domain: SQTIHQWPATLVQPVGSPLSLECTVEGTSNPNLYWYRQAAGRGLQLLFYSVGIGQISSEVPQNLSASRPQDRQFILSSKKLLLSDSGFYLCACRVLILGDTQYFGPGTRLTVL.

Only one count was recorded for this clone. An end of the junction differs from the germline gene, which may be a read error. V is TRBV10-3 and J is TRBJ1-2; D gene uncertain. Germline V gene lookup returns CDR1 ENHRY and CDR2 SYGVKD. This CDR3 has 14 residues. CDR3 protein: CAISESTASRGGSF. The CDR3 DNA is TGTGCCATCAGTGAGTCCACAGCTTCCCGGGGTGGCTCCTTC.

The chain links TRBV7-2 to TRBJ1-2; TRBD1 agrees at 9 bases. V lost 5 bases, J lost 5 bases, and 6 bases stayed unmatched. The CDR3 length is 14 residues. Germline V lookup: CDR1 SGHTA, CDR2 FQGNSA. CDR3 in amino acids: CASSIPGQGYGYTF. Here the CDR3 DNA reads TGTGCCAGCAGCATCCCGGGACAGGGATATGGCTACACCTTC. The full variable domain, its missing parts supplied by reference TRBV7-2 and TRBJ1-2, is GAGVSQSPSNKVTEKGKDVELRCDPISGHTALYWYRQSLGQGLEFLIYFQGNSAPDKSGLPSDRFSAERTGGSVSTLTIQRTQQEDSAVYLCASSIPGQGYGYTFGSGTRLTVV.

The chain is built from TRBV5-4 and TRBJ2-3, with 10 bases that match TRBD2. This CDR3 is built from 17 residues. CDR1 and CDR2 from the germline V gene are SGHNT and YYREEE (reference sequence). V was clipped by 2 bases and J by 8 bases; unmatched bases: 14. As DNA, the CDR3 is TGTGCCAGCAGCTTAGGGGCTAGCGGGGGATCACAGATTACGCAGTATTTT. Translation: CASSLGASGGSQITQYF.